This T cell receptor beta chain derives from a study of T cell repertoires in cytomegalovirus infection. Points from the study as a whole: Accumulated public TCR beta family frequency recognized individuals carrying CMV together with the relevant HLA. HLA-C-restricted CMV clonotypes gave the most frequent clonotype in two of eight donors.

V was pared by 0 bases and J by 2 bases, with 4 bases of the junction left unmatched. There are 16 residues in the CDR3. The germline V gene encodes CDR1 LGHNA and CDR2 YSLEER. As regards this clonotype: Its specificity is unknown.

TCRdb analysed the reads with MiXCR anew, one entry per CDR3 protein. This table holds roughly 500,000 distinct CDR3 sequences, about 33% found once. The specimen comprised cultured PBMCs, sampled from culture after CMV antigen stimulation. This sequence originates from a human donor in good health (CMV status not recorded). Some clones in this sample may be carry-over from other donors' samples. J is TRBJ2-1 and V is TRBV4-3, with 7 bases matching TRBD1. CDR3 sequence: CASSQEGQGAYNEQFF. CDR3 nucleotides: TGCGCCAGCAGCCAAGAAGGGCAGGGGGCCTACAATGAGCAGTTCTTC.